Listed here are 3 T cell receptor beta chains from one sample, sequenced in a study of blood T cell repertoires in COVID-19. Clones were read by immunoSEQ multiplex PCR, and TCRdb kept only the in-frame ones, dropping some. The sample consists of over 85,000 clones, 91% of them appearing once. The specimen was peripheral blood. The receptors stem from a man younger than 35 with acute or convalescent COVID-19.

CDR3 in amino acids: CASSPRQGPNYGYTF. The CDR3 bases are TGTGCCAGCAGTCCCCGACAGGGGCCTAACTATGGCTACACCTTC. This chain joins TRBV6-2 or TRBV6-3 and TRBJ1-2; 8 bases are a match to TRBD1. The length of the CDR3 is 15 residues. CDR1 is MNHEY and CDR2 is SVGEGT in the germline V gene. Germline trimming cut 5 bases from V and 0 bases from J; bases unmatched to any gene: 5.

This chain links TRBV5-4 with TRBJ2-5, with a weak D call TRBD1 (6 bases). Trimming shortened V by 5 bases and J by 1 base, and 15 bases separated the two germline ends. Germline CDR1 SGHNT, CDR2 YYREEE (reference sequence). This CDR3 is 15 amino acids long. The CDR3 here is CASSPLGDIQETQYF. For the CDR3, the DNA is TGTGCCAGCAGTCCCTTAGGGGACATCCAAGAGACCCAGTACTTC. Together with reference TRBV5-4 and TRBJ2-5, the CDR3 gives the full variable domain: ETGVTQSPTHLIKTRGQQVTLRCSSQSGHNTVSWYQQALGQGPQFIFQYYREEENGRGNFPPRFSGLQFPNYSSELNVNALELDDSALYLCASSPLGDIQETQYFGPGTRLLVL.

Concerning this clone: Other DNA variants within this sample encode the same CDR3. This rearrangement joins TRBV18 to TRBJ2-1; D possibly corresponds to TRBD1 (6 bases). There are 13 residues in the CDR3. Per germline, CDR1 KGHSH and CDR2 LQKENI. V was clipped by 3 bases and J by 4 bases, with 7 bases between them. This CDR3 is CASSPTGYNEQFF. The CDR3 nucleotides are TGTGCCAGCTCACCGACAGGTTACAATGAGCAGTTCTTC.